Here is one T cell receptor (beta chain) with its context. The target antigen is unknown. Unmatched junction bases numbered 5, after V lost 0 bases and J lost 8 bases. The CDR3 runs 14 residues. Germline V lookup: CDR1 SGHDT, CDR2 YYEEEE. The data were obtained in a study of T cell responses to AZD1222 COVID-19 vaccine. Looking at the study overall: Pooled in the analysis were second doses at about 4 or about 12 weeks. Overall study results and limits: Repertoire collection took place solely once the T cell response had peaked. The breadth and depth of Spike-specific TCRs increased once two AZD1222 doses had been given.

Generated by immunoSEQ multiplex PCR, the TCRdb table keeps only in-frame clones and is missing some. The sample lists tens of thousands of clones; over 75% were seen once. This clonotype originated in an adult in good health. The chain has TRBV5-6 and TRBJ1-2, with TRBD1 matching over 9 bases. Sequenced here: peripheral blood, sampled on day 0 of AZD1222 vaccination. The CDR3 DNA reads as TGTGCCAGCAGCTTGGGGACAGGGGTGAGAGGCTACACCTTC. Its translation is CASSLGTGVRGYTF. Looking up the rest from reference TRBV5-6 and TRBJ1-2 gives the full variable domain: DAGVTQSPTHLIKTRGQQVTLRCSPKSGHDTVSWYQQALGQGPQFIFQYYEEEERQRGNFPDRFSGHQFPNYSSELNVNALLLGDSALYLCASSLGTGVRGYTFGSGTRLTVV.